The 17 T cell receptor beta chains reported below all come from one sample, sequenced in a study of blood T cell repertoires in COVID-19. The data were produced by immunoSEQ multiplex PCR, yet TCRdb's version contains in-frame clones alone and is incomplete. The profile covers some 160,000 clones, with 85% to 90% appearing a single time and less than 3% taken by the ten largest. The material sequenced was peripheral blood. The receptors shown here come from an elderly woman with COVID-19, enrolled during active disease.

The chain links TRBV10-3 to TRBJ2-3; 9 nucleotides align to TRBD1. V gave up 5 bases and J gave up 5 bases; unmatched junction bases: 11. The CDR3 loop spans 16 amino acids. CDR1 and CDR2 from the germline V gene are ENHRY and SYGVKD. In DNA form, the CDR3 reads TGTGCCATCAGTCCCCGTCGGACAGGGGCTGAAGATACGCAGTATTTT. It codes for CAISPRRTGAEDTQYF.

The chain is built from TRBV6-5 and TRBJ1-2; D remains unclear. V was clipped by 2 bases and J by 2 bases, with 6 bases between them. The CDR3 contains 13 residues. The germline gives CDR1 MNHEY, CDR2 SVGAGI. CDR3 sequence: CASSYDKNYGYTF. CDR3 nucleotide sequence: TGTGCCAGCAGTTACGACAAAAACTATGGCTACACCTTC.

The chain carries TRBV3-1 (or the pseudogene TRBV3-2) and TRBJ2-1; the match to TRBD2 covers 11 bases. Germline V gives CDR1 LGHDT, CDR2 YNNKEL (reference sequence). This CDR3 comprises 16 residues. The ends lost 4 bases at V and 6 bases at J; junction bases unmatched: 8. In DNA form, the CDR3 reads TGTGCCAGCAGCCGAGTCTCCGGGACTAGCGGCAATGAGCAGTTCTTC. Protein: CASSRVSGTSGNEQFF.

This chain uses TRBV28 with TRBJ1-4, with TRBD1 matching 12 bases. The V gene end was trimmed by 6 bases and the J gene end by 8 bases; junction bases not matched to a gene: 10. Germline CDR1 and CDR2: MDHEN and SYDVKM. The CDR3 consists of 16 residues. For the CDR3, the DNA is TGTGCCAGCAGCCTAGCTCCTGGGACAGGGGGCGAAAAACTGTTTTTT. Translating it yields CASSLAPGTGGEKLFF. Full variable domain (missing parts from reference TRBV28 and TRBJ1-4): DVKVTQSSRYLVKRTGEKVFLECVQDMDHENMFWYRQDPGLGLRLIYFSYDVKMKEKGDIPEGYSVSREKKERFSLILESASTNQTSMYLCASSLAPGTGGEKLFFGSGTQLSVL.

This chain joins TRBV27 and TRBJ2-7; 7 bases agree with TRBD2. Trimming took 3 bases from V and 6 from J; bases not matched to a gene: 8. The CDR3 sequence is 14 residues long. The germline gives CDR1 MNHEY, CDR2 SMNVEV (reference sequence). The CDR3 region has the DNA TGTGCCAGCAGTTTTGGGCGGGAGTCCGGCGAGCAGTACTTC. Encoded protein: CASSFGRESGEQYF.

This chain uses TRBV5-8 with TRBJ1-5; TRBD1 might be the D (5 bases). Trimming cost V 5 bases and J 5 bases, with 11 bases left between them. This CDR3 has 13 amino acids. Germline CDR1 SGHTS, CDR2 YDEGEE. This CDR3 is CASSPGMDQPQHF. CDR3 DNA sequence: TGTGCCAGCAGTCCAGGGATGGATCAGCCCCAGCATTTT.

V gene TRBV6-6 combines with J gene TRBJ1-5; 7 nucleotides align to TRBD1. The CDR3 has 15 residues. CDR1 is MNHNY, CDR2 SVGAGI, per germline (reference sequence). The V and J ends lost 5 bases and 5 bases, in that order; junction bases with no gene match: 9. CDR3 nucleotides: TGTGCCAGCAGTCGGATGGGTCAGGGGGATCAGCCCCAGCATTTT. Amino acids: CASSRMGQGDQPQHF.

The chain couples TRBV28 to TRBJ1-4; D not certain. The CDR3 spans 15 residues. The germline V gene encodes CDR1 MDHEN and CDR2 SYDVKM. Deletions cut 3 bases from V and 9 bases from J, with 17 bases between. The CDR3 sequence is CASSLSEGFSKKLFF. The CDR3 DNA reads TGTGCCAGCAGTTTGTCGGAGGGTTTTTCTAAAAAACTGTTTTTT.

The chain recombines TRBV29-1 with TRBJ1-3; D is unclear. The germline V and J ends were trimmed by 7 bases and 0 bases, with 7 bases remaining between them. Germline CDR1 is SQVTM and CDR2 is ANQGSEA. This CDR3 has 12 residues. The CDR3 region has the DNA TGCAGCGCGACTAGCTCTGGAAACACCATATATTTT. This sequence encodes CSATSSGNTIYF. Together with reference TRBV29-1 and TRBJ1-3, the CDR3 gives the full variable domain: SAVISQKPSRDICQRGTSLTIQCQVDSQVTMMFWYRQQPGQSLTLIATANQGSEATYESGFVIDKFPISRPNLTFSTLTVSNMSPEDSSIYLCSATSSGNTIYFGEGSWLTVV.

The chain combines TRBV7-2 with TRBJ2-7; TRBD1 matches 10 bases. After removal of 0 bases from V and 7 bases from J, the junction contained 12 bases not matched to a gene. In germline, CDR1 is SGHTA, CDR2 FQGNSA. The CDR3 sequence is 17 residues long. The CDR3 nucleotides are TGTGCCAGCAGCTTAGCCCCTTCCCGGGACAGGGGCGTGGAGCAGTACTTC. It specifies CASSLAPSRDRGVEQYF.

This clone occurred a few times. The chain uses TRBV9 and TRBJ2-5; 7 bases agree with TRBD2. Trimming removed 5 bases from V and 4 bases from J; junction bases left unmatched: 11. The CDR3 is made up of 15 amino acids. Germline V gene lookup returns CDR1 SGDLS and CDR2 YYNGEE. The DNA of the CDR3 is TGTGCCAGCAGTGTGGCAGCGGGAAGTGGAGAGACCCAGTACTTC. It encodes CASSVAAGSGETQYF.

CDR3 protein: CSVVIAGAYEQYF. DNA for the CDR3: TGCAGCGTTGTCATAGCGGGAGCTTACGAGCAGTACTTC. The rearrangement uses TRBV29-1 and TRBJ2-7; TRBD2 agrees at 9 bases. CDR3 length: 13 amino acids. J lost 4 bases, V lost 4 bases, and 5 bases had no gene match. Per germline, CDR1 SQVTM and CDR2 ANQGSEA.

The rearrangement uses TRBV4-1 and TRBJ2-7; 10 positions agree with TRBD1. J was trimmed by 1 base and V by 4 bases; bases with no gene match: 7. Germline lookup yields CDR1 MGHRA and CDR2 YSYEKL. This CDR3 spans 16 amino acids. The DNA of the CDR3 is TGCGCCAGCAGCCCATTCGGGGGACAGGGGTCCTACGAGCAGTACTTC. Translated, it gives CASSPFGGQGSYEQYF.

CDR3 region: CASSSTGYRGNTIYF. The CDR3 nucleotides are TGTGCCAGTAGTTCCACAGGGTACAGAGGAAACACCATATATTTT. V usage is TRBV19 and J usage is TRBJ1-3, with D tentatively TRBD1 (6 bases). V lost 5 bases and J 4 bases, leaving 15 bases between the germline ends. The germline V gene has CDR1 LNHDA and CDR2 SQIVND (reference sequence). The CDR3 loop spans 15 amino acids.

This clone was seen just once. CDR3 in DNA: TGTGCCAGCAGCTCTCGACAGGGCTCAGCCGGGGAGCTGTTTTTT. Its protein is CASSSRQGSAGELFF. The J gene is TRBJ2-2, the V gene TRBV13, with 7 nucleotides matching TRBD1. After removal of 4 bases from V and 6 bases from J, the junction contained 8 bases not matched to a gene. Germline V gene sequence: CDR1 PRHDT, CDR2 FYEKMQ (reference sequence). The CDR3 is made up of 15 amino acids.

In this sample, this clone turned up a few times. This chain links TRBV19 with TRBJ1-1; tentatively, D is TRBD1 (6 bases). Germline values: CDR1 LNHDA, CDR2 SQIVND (reference sequence). Trimming removed 6 bases at V and 8 bases at J, with 13 bases between. The CDR3 length is 12 residues. In DNA form, the CDR3 reads TGTGCCAGTAGCCTCACCGGGACAGAAGCTTTCTTT. Its protein is CASSLTGTEAFF.

V gene TRBV6-5 combines with J gene TRBJ2-2, with a possible D match to TRBD1 (6 bases). Trimming removed 2 bases at V and 4 bases at J, with 11 bases between. Looked up from germline, CDR1 is MNHEY and CDR2 is SVGAGI. The CDR3 length is 15 residues. CDR3 in amino acids: CASSYRTGLTGELFF. For the CDR3, the DNA is TGTGCCAGCAGTTACCGTACAGGGCTCACCGGGGAGCTGTTTTTT.